This TCR beta chain emerged from a study of CD8+ T cells in alopecia areata. Broader study findings: Among the cells sequenced in scalp samples are also the resident alphabeta T cells of normal skin.

Turning to this clone: The antigen is undetermined.

Isolated RNA was reverse transcribed into cDNA used as the sequencing template. Repertoires were generated with immunoSEQ multiplex PCR, while TCRdb's copy carries only in-frame clones and drops some. The sample lists around 150,000 clones; less than 65% were seen once. The source of this sequence is a human donor in good health. The specimen was CD8+ T cells sorted from blood.

Here the CDR3 reads CASPLGLASEQFF. DNA of the CDR3: TGTGCCAGCCCCTTGGGACTAGCTTCGGAGCAGTTCTTC. The chain joins TRBV11-2 to TRBJ2-1, with TRBD2 matching 9 bases. The CDR3 runs to 13 residues. V gave up 8 bases and J gave up 10 bases; unmatched junction bases: 9. Per germline, CDR1 SGHAT and CDR2 FQNNGV. The full variable domain, rest sourced from reference TRBV11-2 and TRBJ2-1, is EAGVAQSPRYKIIEKRQSVAFWCNPISGHATLYWYQQILGQGPKLLIQFQNNGVVDDSQLPKDRFSAERLKGVDSTLKIQPAKLEDSAVYLCASPLGLASEQFFGPGTRLTVL.